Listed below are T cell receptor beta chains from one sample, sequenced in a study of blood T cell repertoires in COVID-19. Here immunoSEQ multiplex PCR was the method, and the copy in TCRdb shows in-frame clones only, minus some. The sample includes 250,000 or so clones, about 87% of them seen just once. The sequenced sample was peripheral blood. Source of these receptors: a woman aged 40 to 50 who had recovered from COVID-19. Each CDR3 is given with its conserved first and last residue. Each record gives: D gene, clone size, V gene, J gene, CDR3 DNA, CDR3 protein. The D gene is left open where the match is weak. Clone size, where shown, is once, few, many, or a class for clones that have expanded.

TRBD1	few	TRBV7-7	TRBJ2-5	TGTGCCAGCAGCATAGGGGCAGGGGGCCCGGAGACCCAGTACTTC	CASSIGAGGPETQYF
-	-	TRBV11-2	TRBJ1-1	TGTGCCAGCAGCTTTAGTAGCACTGAAGCTTTCTTT	CASSFSSTEAFF
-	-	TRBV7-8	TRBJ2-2	TGTGCCAGCAGCCCCGGGGTGTATGGCGGGGAGCTGTTTTTT	CASSPGVYGGELFF
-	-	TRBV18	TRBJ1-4	TGTGCCAGCTCACCCCGCCACGAGAATGAAAAACTGTTTTTT	CASSPRHENEKLFF
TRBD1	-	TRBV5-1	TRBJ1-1	TGCGCCAGCAGCTTCGCAGGGGGCGAATTTGACACTGAAGCTTTCTTT	CASSFAGGEFDTEAFF
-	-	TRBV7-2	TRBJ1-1	TGTGCCAGCAGCTTATGGGGGGGCGCGGAGGCTTTCTTT	CASSLWGGAEAFF
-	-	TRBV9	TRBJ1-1	TGTGCCAGCAGCCGAGGGGGGGCCAACACTGAAGCTTTCTTT	CASSRGGANTEAFF
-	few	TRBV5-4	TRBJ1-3	TGTGCCAGCAGCTTGGACGGAGCTCTCGGAAACACCATATATTTT	CASSLDGALGNTIYF
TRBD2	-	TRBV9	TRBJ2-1	TGTGCCAGCAGCGAGATGGCGGGGGGGCCAGATGAGCAGTTCTTC	CASSEMAGGPDEQFF
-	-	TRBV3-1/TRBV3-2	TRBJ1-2	TGTGCCAGCAGCCAAGATCCGAGCTCGTACTATGGCTACACCTTC	CASSQDPSSYYGYTF
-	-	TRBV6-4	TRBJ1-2	TGTGCCAGCAGTGACTCCGGTATAAGTGGCTACACCTTC	CASSDSGISGYTF
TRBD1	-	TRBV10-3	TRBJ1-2	TGTGCCATCAGTGATTACAGGGGCTATGGCTACACCTTC	CAISDYRGYGYTF
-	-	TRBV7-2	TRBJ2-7	TGTGCCAGCAGCTTAGCCTGGACACCTACTTACGAGCAGTACTTC	CASSLAWTPTYEQYF
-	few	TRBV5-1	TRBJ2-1	TGCGCCAGCAGCGAGGACAGTCGGGCTGAGCAGTTCTTC	CASSEDSRAEQFF
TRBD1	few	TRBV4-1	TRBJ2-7	TGCGCCAGCAGCCAAGAGTCAAGGGTCGGACAGGAGGTTAGCGACGAGCAGTACTTC	CASSQESRVGQEVSDEQYF
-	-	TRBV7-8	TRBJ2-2	TGTGCCAGCAGAGGTCGGACTTACAACACCGGGGAGCTGTTTTTT	CASRGRTYNTGELFF
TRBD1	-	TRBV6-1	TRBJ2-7	TGTGCCAGCAGTGAGACAGGGGGCACGACCTACGAGCAGTACTTC	CASSETGGTTYEQYF
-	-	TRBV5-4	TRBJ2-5	TGTGCCAGCAGCTTCCCGGGACACAGACAAGAGACCCAGTACTTC	CASSFPGHRQETQYF
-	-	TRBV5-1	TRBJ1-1	TGCGCCAGCAGCTTGGAAGGGGCGGGGACTGAAGCTTTCTTT	CASSLEGAGTEAFF
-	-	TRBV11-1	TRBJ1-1	TGTGCCAGCAGCTTACTTAGGGGCACTGAAGCTTTCTTT	CASSLLRGTEAFF
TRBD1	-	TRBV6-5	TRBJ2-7	TGTGCCAGCAGGGGGACGACAGGGGGCAAGAGGGAGCAGTACTTC	CASRGTTGGKREQYF
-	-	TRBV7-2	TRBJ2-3	TGTGCCAGCAGCCTCTACACAGATACGCAGTATTTT	CASSLYTDTQYF
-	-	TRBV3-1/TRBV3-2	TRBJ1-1	TGTGCCAGCAGCCAAGATGTGTGGGGGGGCACTGAAGCTTTCTTT	CASSQDVWGGTEAFF
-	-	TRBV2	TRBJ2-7	TGTGCCAGCAGTGTGGGGGGGGCCGGGAACTCCTACGAGCAGTACTTC	CASSVGGAGNSYEQYF
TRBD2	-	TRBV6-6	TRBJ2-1	TGTGCCAGCAGTTACTCGGGGACTAGCGGTTACAATGAGCAGTTCTTC	CASSYSGTSGYNEQFF
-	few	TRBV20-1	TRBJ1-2	TGCAGTGCTAGTCCTCGGACAGAGAACTATGGCTACACCTTC	CSASPRTENYGYTF
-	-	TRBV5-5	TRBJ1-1	TGTGCCAGCAGCTTGGACCGGGGGGCTGAAGCTTTCTTT	CASSLDRGAEAFF
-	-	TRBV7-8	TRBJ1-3	TGTGCCAGCAGCTTAATGCAGGCAAAGGCTGGAAACACCATATATTTT	CASSLMQAKAGNTIYF
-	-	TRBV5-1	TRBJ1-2	TGCGCCAGCAGCTTGGGACCCGGACTATCCTATGGCTACACCTTC	CASSLGPGLSYGYTF
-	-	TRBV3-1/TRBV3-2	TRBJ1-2	TGTGCCAGCAGCCAACGGGGATCTAACTATGGCTACACCTTC	CASSQRGSNYGYTF
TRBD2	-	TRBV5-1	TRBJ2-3	TGCGCCAGCAGCTTGGTGCCCGGGGGGGCCCCCGATACGCAGTATTTT	CASSLVPGGAPDTQYF
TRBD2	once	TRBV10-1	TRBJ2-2	TGCGCCAGCAGTACTAGCGTCCTCACCGGGGAGCTGTTTTTT	CASSTSVLTGELFF
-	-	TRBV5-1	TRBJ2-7	TGCGCCAGCAGCTTGGCCCGGGGTCACTCTAGCTCCTACGAGCAGTACTTC	CASSLARGHSSSYEQYF
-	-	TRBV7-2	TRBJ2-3	TGTGCCAGCAGCTTAAGAGCCTACACAGATACGCAGTATTTT	CASSLRAYTDTQYF
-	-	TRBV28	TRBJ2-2	TGTGCCAGCAGTTCAGGGGGAGGCACCGGGGAGCTGTTTTTT	CASSSGGGTGELFF
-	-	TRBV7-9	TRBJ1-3	TGTGCCAGCAGCTTAGCGCGGGCCAGCTCTGGAAACACCATATATTTT	CASSLARASSGNTIYF
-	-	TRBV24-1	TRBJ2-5	TGTGCCACCAGTGTCTCCCCGACTCAAGAGACCCAGTACTTC	CATSVSPTQETQYF
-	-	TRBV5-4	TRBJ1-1	TGTGCCAGCAGCTCCACATGGAACACTGAAGCTTTCTTT	CASSSTWNTEAFF
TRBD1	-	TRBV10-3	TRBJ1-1	TGTGCCAGCGGGACAGGGGGCACTGAAGCTTTCTTT	CASGTGGTEAFF
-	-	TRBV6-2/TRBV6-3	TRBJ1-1	TGTGCCAGCAGTTACGGGTACAGGGATAGCAACACTGAAGCTTTCTTT	CASSYGYRDSNTEAFF
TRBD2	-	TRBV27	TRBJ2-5	TGTGCCAGCAGCCCTCTCGGAGCGGGGGGGCCCAAGACCCAGTACTTC	CASSPLGAGGPKTQYF
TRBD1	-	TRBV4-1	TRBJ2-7	TGCGCCAGCAGCCAGATATTCCGGGACAGAAACGAGCAGTACTTC	CASSQIFRDRNEQYF
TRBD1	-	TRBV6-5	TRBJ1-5	TGTGCCAGCATGCCCCGGGGACAGGGAATTCAGCCCCAGCATTTT	CASMPRGQGIQPQHF
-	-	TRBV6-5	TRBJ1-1	TGTGCCAGCAGGTGGGGCCGGGACACTGAAGCTTTCTTT	CASRWGRDTEAFF
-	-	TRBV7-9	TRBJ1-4	TGTGCCAGCAGCCTACACCTACTACAGGGTTGGAATGAAAAACTGTTTTTT	CASSLHLLQGWNEKLFF